The 32 T cell receptor beta chains given below trace back to one sample, sequenced in a study of blood T cell repertoires in COVID-19. Libraries were prepared by immunoSEQ multiplex PCR; TCRdb keeps only in-frame clonotypes and omits some of them. The sample includes 30,000 to 40,000 clones, approximately 91% of them seen just once. What was sequenced was peripheral blood. The receptors were sampled from a man between 65 and 85 years old with active COVID-19.

V gene TRBV29-1 combines with J gene TRBJ2-5; D possibly corresponds to TRBD1 (5 bases). In germline, CDR1 is SQVTM, CDR2 ANQGSEA. Trimming left V 0 bases short and J 4 bases short, with 9 bases between. The CDR3 has 13 amino acids. DNA for the CDR3: TGCAGCGTTGAAGACAGGGCGCGAGAGACCCAGTACTTC. Residues: CSVEDRARETQYF.

The chain has TRBV27 and TRBJ1-5; tentative D call: TRBD1 (6 bases). With 6 bases removed from V and 0 bases from J, the gap between germline ends came to 15 bases. The length of the CDR3 is 16 residues. The germline V gene has CDR1 MNHEY and CDR2 SMNVEV (reference sequence). CDR3 in DNA: TGTGCCAGCAGCCCCGAGAGGGGGGGTAGCAATCAGCCCCAGCATTTT. Residues: CASSPERGGSNQPQHF.

This clone showed up just once. The chain is built from TRBV3-1 (or the pseudogene TRBV3-2) and TRBJ2-2; D is unresolved. Looked up from germline, CDR1 is LGHDT and CDR2 is YNNKEL (reference sequence). This CDR3 comprises 15 residues. Deletions cut 4 bases from V and 4 bases from J, with 13 bases between. CDR3 bases: TGTGCCAGCAGCCCAGCCGGCGCGGTCACCGGGGAGCTGTTTTTT. It translates to CASSPAGAVTGELFF.

The genes are TRBV7-2 and TRBJ2-1; TRBD2 agrees at 9 bases. Germline V CDR1 and CDR2: SGHTA, FQGNSA. Unmatched junction bases numbered 8, after V lost 1 base and J lost 7 bases. The CDR3 consists of 16 residues. In DNA form, the CDR3 reads TGTGCCAGCAGCTTAGGGTGGGCTAGCGGGAAAAATGAGCAGTTCTTC. As protein: CASSLGWASGKNEQFF.

This CDR3 reads CASSSTGTGNGEQYF. As DNA, the CDR3 is TGTGCCAGCAGCTCAACCGGGACAGGGAATGGCGAGCAGTACTTC. The J gene is TRBJ2-7, the V gene TRBV5-4, with 9 bases identical to TRBD1. V lost 3 bases and J lost 6; bases outside the gene matches: 10. In germline, CDR1 is SGHNT, CDR2 YYREEE (reference sequence). The CDR3 totals 15 residues.

This chain joins TRBV18 and TRBJ1-6; D is perhaps TRBD1 (5 bases). Germline lookup yields CDR1 KGHSH and CDR2 LQKENI. V gave up 3 bases and J gave up 8 bases, with 14 bases separating them. The CDR3 length is 15 residues. CDR3 amino acids: CASSPRSQGDSPLHF. Written as DNA, the CDR3 is TGTGCCAGCTCACCTAGATCCCAGGGCGATTCACCCCTCCACTTT. The whole variable domain, remainder taken from reference TRBV18 and TRBJ1-6, is NAGVMQNPRHLVRRRGQEARLRCSPMKGHSHVYWYRQLPEEGLKFMVYLQKENIIDESGMPKERFSAEFPKEGPSILRIQQVVRGDSAAYFCASSPRSQGDSPLHFGNGTRLTVT.

The chain combines TRBV9 with TRBJ2-1; maybe TRBD1 (7 bases). Per the germline V gene, CDR1 is SGDLS and CDR2 is YYNGEE. V was pared by 2 bases and J by 0 bases, with 12 bases between. The CDR3 extends over 16 amino acids. For the CDR3, the DNA is TGTGCCAGCAGCGTTGGCGGGGACAGCTCCTACAATGAGCAGTTCTTC. Translated: CASSVGGDSSYNEQFF.

This clone was detected a few times. The chain joins TRBV2 to TRBJ2-7, with TRBD2 as a possible D gene (6 bases). The CDR3 is 14 residues long. With 2 bases removed from V and 4 bases from J, the gap between germline ends came to 12 bases. Germline V gene sequence: CDR1 SNHLY, CDR2 FYNNEI. CDR3 nucleotides: TGTGCCAGCAGTGAAATGGGGGGTCCGTACGAGCAGTACTTC. Protein sequence: CASSEMGGPYEQYF.

The chain employs TRBV10-2 and TRBJ2-6; D call uncertain. The V gene lost 0 bases and the J gene lost 0 bases, with 9 bases spanning the gap. CDR3 length: 17 residues. Germline V gene sequence: CDR1 WSHSY, CDR2 SAAADI. Written as DNA, the CDR3 is TGCGCCAGCAGTGAGTCGAGTACGGTCTCTGGGGCCAACGTCCTGACTTTC. Residues: CASSESSTVSGANVLTF.

This clone was detected a few times. The chain recombines TRBV5-1 with TRBJ1-6; D is possibly TRBD1 (6 bases). This CDR3 comprises 14 residues. Trimming stripped 2 bases from V and 7 bases from J, with 10 bases between. The germline gives CDR1 SGHRS, CDR2 YFSETQ. CDR3 sequence (DNA): TGCGCCAGCAGCTTCGGACAGCGAAATTCACCCCTCCACTTT. It specifies CASSFGQRNSPLHF.

This chain joins TRBV11-2 and TRBJ2-7; 11 nucleotides agree with TRBD1. Germline CDR1 and CDR2: SGHAT and FQNNGV. CDR3 length: 16 amino acids. V lost 5 bases and J lost 1; bases outside the gene matches: 7. The CDR3 here is CASSPEDRGPSYEQYF. The CDR3 DNA reads as TGTGCCAGCAGCCCAGAGGACAGGGGGCCTTCCTACGAGCAGTACTTC.

This chain joins TRBV27 and TRBJ2-1; 7 nucleotides align to TRBD2. J lost 6 bases, V lost 8 bases, and 4 bases had no gene match. Germline assignment: CDR1 MNHEY and CDR2 SMNVEV (reference sequence). This CDR3 is 12 amino acids long. The CDR3 sequence: CASLGRGNEQFF. The CDR3 bases are TGTGCCAGCTTAGGGAGGGGCAATGAGCAGTTCTTC.

This clone was seen only a few times. V and J are TRBV4-2 and TRBJ2-1, with 7 bases fitting TRBD2. The germline V gene has CDR1 LGHNA and CDR2 YNFKEQ. The CDR3 is 15 amino acids. V lost 1 base, J lost 0 bases, and 0 bases stayed unmatched. In nucleotides, the CDR3 is TGTGCCAGCAGCCAAGGGACTAGCTCCTACAATGAGCAGTTCTTC. Amino acid sequence: CASSQGTSSYNEQFF.

The genes are TRBV19 and TRBJ1-4, with D perhaps matching TRBD1 (6 bases). The V end was cut by 5 bases, the J end by 10 bases, with 20 bases between. Germline lookup yields CDR1 LNHDA and CDR2 SQIVND (reference sequence). This CDR3 has 15 residues. CDR3 residues: CASSLTRDISGKLFF. DNA of the CDR3: TGTGCCAGTAGTCTTACCCGGGACATATCGGGAAAACTGTTTTTT.

The CDR3 here is CASSPQGPGADTQYF. The CDR3, as DNA: TGTGCCAGCTCACCACAGGGACCGGGGGCAGATACGCAGTATTTT. The genes are TRBV18 and TRBJ2-3; maybe TRBD2 (6 bases). This CDR3 is 15 amino acids long. Germline V CDR1 and CDR2: KGHSH, LQKENI. With 1 base removed from V and 4 bases from J, the gap between germline ends came to 12 bases.

The rearrangement links TRBV5-1 to TRBJ2-7; a possible D gene is TRBD1 (5 bases). The germline V and J ends were trimmed by 10 bases and 7 bases, with 24 bases remaining between them. This CDR3 has 14 amino acids. The V gene's germline CDR1 is SGHRS and CDR2 YFSETQ. The CDR3 loop is CASQGAESLREQYF. The CDR3 DNA sequence: TGCGCCTCCCAAGGGGCGGAATCCCTAAGGGAGCAGTACTTC.

The chain links TRBV5-4 to TRBJ2-7; 8 bases match TRBD2. V lost 1 base, J lost 4 bases, and 7 bases stayed unmatched. The CDR3 consists of 15 residues. Germline CDR1 reads SGHNT; CDR2 reads YYREEE (reference sequence). The CDR3 DNA reads TGTGCCAGCAGCTTGATAGGACGGGAGGGATACGAGCAGTACTTC. Translated, it gives CASSLIGREGYEQYF.

The J gene is TRBJ2-7, the V gene TRBV6-4; the D gene is possibly TRBD2 (6 bases). Trimming took off 7 bases at V and 2 bases at J, with 18 bases between the two ends. This CDR3 has 15 amino acids. Germline CDR1 MRHNA, CDR2 SNTAGT. CDR3 bases: TGTGCCAGCACCGATCGGGACTCTCGGACCTACGAGCAGTACTTC. As protein: CASTDRDSRTYEQYF.

This clone was recorded a few times. The rearrangement links TRBV10-1 to TRBJ2-2; no reliable D call. This CDR3 has 13 amino acids. In germline, CDR1 is WNHNN, CDR2 SYGVQD (reference sequence). Trimming removed 3 bases from V and 1 base from J, with 3 bases in between. The CDR3 sequence: CASSDQNTGELFF. The CDR3 DNA follows: TGCGCCAGCAGTGACCAGAACACCGGGGAGCTGTTTTTT.

The CDR3 region is CASSRQNMGSREKLFF. The CDR3 DNA reads TGTGCCAGCAGTCGACAAAACATGGGGAGCCGCGAAAAACTGTTTTTT. V and J are TRBV6-6 and TRBJ1-4; D is undetermined. Trimming pared 5 bases from V and 8 bases from J, leaving 21 bases between. Germline CDR1 and CDR2: MNHNY and SVGAGI (reference sequence). This CDR3 region has 16 residues.

The chain has TRBV7-2 and TRBJ2-5; TRBD1 is a possible D gene (6 bases). This CDR3 has 14 amino acids. The germline V gene encodes CDR1 SGHTA and CDR2 FQGNSA. V was pared by 6 bases and J by 5 bases, with 16 bases between. CDR3: CASRVATGSETQYF. CDR3 sequence (DNA): TGTGCCAGCAGGGTTGCCACAGGGTCGGAGACCCAGTACTTC.

The chain recombines TRBV5-1 with TRBJ1-1; D gene ambiguous. Germline CDR1 reads SGHRS; CDR2 reads YFSETQ. Trimming removed 0 bases from V and 5 bases from J, with 14 bases in between. The CDR3 sequence is 15 residues long. CDR3 sequence: CASSLEARGRTEAFF. The CDR3 bases are TGCGCCAGCAGCTTGGAGGCACGGGGAAGAACTGAAGCTTTCTTT.

CDR3 sequence: CASSLARGQPYNEQFF. Written as DNA, the CDR3 is TGTGCCAGCAGCTTAGCGAGGGGGCAGCCCTACAATGAGCAGTTCTTC. The chain employs TRBV11-1 and TRBJ2-1; 7 bases fit TRBD1. The germline V gene has CDR1 SGHAT and CDR2 FQDESV (reference sequence). The CDR3 length is 16 residues. With 0 bases clipped from V and 2 bases from J, the junction kept 4 bases outside the gene matches.

The V and J genes are TRBV6-2 or TRBV6-3 and TRBJ2-7; TRBD2 matches 13 bases. Germline-derived CDR1 and CDR2 are MNHEY and SVGEGT. This CDR3 spans 19 amino acids. Trimming took 2 bases from V and 2 from J; bases not matched to a gene: 12. CDR3 sequence reads: CASSYVRLAGGHPAYEQYF. In nucleotides, the CDR3 is TGTGCCAGCAGTTACGTCCGACTAGCGGGAGGCCACCCCGCCTACGAGCAGTACTTC.

The rearrangement links TRBV19 to TRBJ1-1; tentatively, D is TRBD1 (6 bases). The V end lost 6 bases, the J end lost 10 bases, and 12 bases lay between the germline ends. Per germline, CDR1 LNHDA and CDR2 SQIVND (reference sequence). The length of the CDR3 is 11 residues. The CDR3, as DNA: TGTGCCAGTAGGGTGAGGGGGGGAGCTTTCTTT. The encoded protein is CASRVRGGAFF.

The rearrangement uses TRBV11-3 and TRBJ2-1; perhaps TRBD1 as D (6 bases). With 4 bases removed from V and 5 bases from J, the gap between germline ends came to 15 bases. Germline V gene lookup returns CDR1 SGHNT and CDR2 YENEEA. CDR3 length: 15 amino acids. The DNA of the CDR3 is TGTGCCAGCAGCTCTCCGGTCAGGGGAGACAATGAGCAGTTCTTC. This codes for CASSSPVRGDNEQFF.

The V gene is TRBV11-2, the J gene TRBJ1-2; D not certain. CDR3 length: 14 residues. Germline V gene data show CDR1 as SGHAT and CDR2 as FQNNGV. Between the trimmed V and J ends, which lost 0 bases and 4 bases, there was a span of 9 bases. Here the CDR3 DNA reads TGTGCCAGCAGCTTAGATGGTAGCACCTATGGCTACACCTTC. Protein: CASSLDGSTYGYTF.

The rearrangement joins TRBV14 to TRBJ2-2; the D is unclear. The CDR3 has 14 residues. Per the germline V gene, CDR1 is SGHDN and CDR2 is FVKESK. Trimming pared 5 bases from V and 2 bases from J, leaving 9 bases between. The CDR3 region is CASSYGGNTGELFF. The DNA of the CDR3 is TGTGCCAGCAGCTACGGCGGAAACACCGGGGAGCTGTTTTTT.

This sequence joins TRBV28 and TRBJ2-5, with TRBD1 matching 8 bases. V gave up 4 bases and J gave up 5 bases; unmatched junction bases: 15. The germline V gene encodes CDR1 MDHEN and CDR2 SYDVKM. This CDR3 is built from 17 residues. CDR3 sequence: CASSSNLDRGGRETQYF. Written as DNA, the CDR3 is TGTGCCAGCAGTTCGAACCTCGACAGGGGAGGTAGGGAGACCCAGTACTTC.

The rearrangement links TRBV7-9 to TRBJ2-1, with D unresolved. Trimming stripped 3 bases from V and 9 bases from J, with 9 bases between. CDR1 is SEHNR and CDR2 is FQNEAQ in the germline V gene (reference sequence). The CDR3 is 12 amino acids. The CDR3 reads CASSFEFGEQFF. The CDR3 DNA reads TGTGCCAGCAGCTTCGAGTTTGGTGAGCAGTTCTTC. The variable domain in full, with the rest retrieved from reference TRBV7-9 and TRBJ2-1, is DTGVSQNPRHKITKRGQNVTFRCDPISEHNRLYWYRQTLGQGPEFLTYFQNEAQLEKSRLLSDRFSAERPKGSFSTLEIQRTEQGDSAMYLCASSFEFGEQFFGPGTRLTVL.

The J gene is TRBJ1-2, the V gene TRBV7-9; D is unclear. Germline lookup yields CDR1 SEHNR and CDR2 FQNEAQ (reference sequence). This CDR3 spans 12 amino acids. V shed 7 bases and J shed 3 bases, with 9 bases lying between them. Here the CDR3 DNA reads TGTGCCAGCACTACAGCTGACTATGGCTACACCTTC. Encoded protein: CASTTADYGYTF. The full variable domain, completed using reference TRBV7-9 and TRBJ1-2, is DTGVSQNPRHKITKRGQNVTFRCDPISEHNRLYWYRQTLGQGPEFLTYFQNEAQLEKSRLLSDRFSAERPKGSFSTLEIQRTEQGDSAMYLCASTTADYGYTFGSGTRLTVV.

The chain carries TRBV5-1 and TRBJ1-4; D is unresolved. This CDR3 region has 17 residues. Trimming took off 0 bases at V and 0 bases at J, with 12 bases between the two ends. Germline V gene data show CDR1 as SGHRS and CDR2 as YFSETQ. The CDR3 sequence: CASSLGRGSATNEKLFF. In nucleotides, the CDR3 is TGCGCCAGCAGCTTGGGGCGCGGAAGTGCAACTAATGAAAAACTGTTTTTT. Combining the CDR3 with reference TRBV5-1 and TRBJ1-4 gives the whole variable domain KAGVTQTPRYLIKTRGQQVTLSCSPISGHRSVSWYQQTPGQGLQFLFEYFSETQRNKGNFPGRFSGRQFSNSRSEMNVSTLELGDSALYLCASSLGRGSATNEKLFFGSGTQLSVL.